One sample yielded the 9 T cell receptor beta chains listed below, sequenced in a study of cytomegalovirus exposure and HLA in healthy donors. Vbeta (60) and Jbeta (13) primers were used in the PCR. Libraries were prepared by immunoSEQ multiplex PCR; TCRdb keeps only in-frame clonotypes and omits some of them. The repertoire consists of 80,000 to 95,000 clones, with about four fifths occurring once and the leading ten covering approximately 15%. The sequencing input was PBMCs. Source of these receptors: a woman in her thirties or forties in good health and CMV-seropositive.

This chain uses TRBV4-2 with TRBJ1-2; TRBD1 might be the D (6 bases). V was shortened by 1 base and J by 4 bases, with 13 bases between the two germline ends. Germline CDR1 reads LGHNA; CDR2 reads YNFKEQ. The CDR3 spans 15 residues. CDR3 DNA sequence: TGTGCCAGCAGCCAAGGGACCACAGGGCTCTATGGCTACACCTTC. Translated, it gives CASSQGTTGLYGYTF.

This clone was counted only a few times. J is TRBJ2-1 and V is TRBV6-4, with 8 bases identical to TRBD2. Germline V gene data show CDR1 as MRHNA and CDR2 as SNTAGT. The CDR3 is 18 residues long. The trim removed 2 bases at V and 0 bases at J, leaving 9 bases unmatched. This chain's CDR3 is CASSDKSGSRPSYNEQFF. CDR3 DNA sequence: TGTGCCAGCAGTGACAAAAGCGGGAGCCGCCCCTCCTACAATGAGCAGTTCTTC.

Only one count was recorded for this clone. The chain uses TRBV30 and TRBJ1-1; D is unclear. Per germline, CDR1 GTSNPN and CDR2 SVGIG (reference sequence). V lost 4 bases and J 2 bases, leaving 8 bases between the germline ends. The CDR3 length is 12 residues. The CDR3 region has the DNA TGTGCCTGGACCCATTTCAACACTGAAGCTTTCTTT. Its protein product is CAWTHFNTEAFF.

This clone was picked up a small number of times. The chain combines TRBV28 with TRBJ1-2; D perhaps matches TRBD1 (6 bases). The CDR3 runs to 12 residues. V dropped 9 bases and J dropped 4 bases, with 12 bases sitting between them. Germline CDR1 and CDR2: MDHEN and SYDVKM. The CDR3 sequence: CASQQGGYGYTF. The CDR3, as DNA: TGTGCCAGTCAACAGGGCGGCTATGGCTACACCTTC.

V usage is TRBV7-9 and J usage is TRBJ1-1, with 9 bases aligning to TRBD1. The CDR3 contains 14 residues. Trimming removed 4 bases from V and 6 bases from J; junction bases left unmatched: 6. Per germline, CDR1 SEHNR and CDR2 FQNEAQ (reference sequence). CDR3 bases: TGTGCCAGCAGCTCAACAGGGGGCGGTTCTGAAGCTTTCTTT. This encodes CASSSTGGGSEAFF.

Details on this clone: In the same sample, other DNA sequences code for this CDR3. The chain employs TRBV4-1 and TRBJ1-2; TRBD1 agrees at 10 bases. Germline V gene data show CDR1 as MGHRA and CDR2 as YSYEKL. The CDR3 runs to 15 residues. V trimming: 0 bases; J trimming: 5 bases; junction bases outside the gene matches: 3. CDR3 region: CASSQEGTGVYGYTF. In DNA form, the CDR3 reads TGCGCCAGCAGCCAAGAAGGGACAGGGGTATATGGCTACACCTTC.

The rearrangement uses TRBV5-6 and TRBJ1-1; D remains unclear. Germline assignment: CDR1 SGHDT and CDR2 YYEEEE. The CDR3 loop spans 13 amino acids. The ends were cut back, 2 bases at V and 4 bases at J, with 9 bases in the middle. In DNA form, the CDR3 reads TGTGCCAGCAGCTTTGTAGATGGCACTGAAGCTTTCTTT. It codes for CASSFVDGTEAFF.

The CDR3 region is CASSFSRDGSPLHF. CDR3 coding DNA: TGTGCCAGCAGCTTTAGCAGGGATGGCTCACCCCTCCACTTT. The chain joins TRBV7-9 to TRBJ1-6, with TRBD1 as a possible D gene (5 bases). Germline loops: CDR1 SEHNR, CDR2 FQNEAQ (reference sequence). V shed 3 bases and J shed 10 bases, with 13 bases lying between them. The CDR3 is 14 amino acids.

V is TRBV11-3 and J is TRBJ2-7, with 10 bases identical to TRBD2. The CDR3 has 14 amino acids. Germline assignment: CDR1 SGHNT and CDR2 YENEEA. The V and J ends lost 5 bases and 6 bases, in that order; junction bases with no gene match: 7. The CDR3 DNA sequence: TGTGCCAGCAGCGAAAGCGGGAGGGCGGCCGAGCAGTACTTC. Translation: CASSESGRAAEQYF.